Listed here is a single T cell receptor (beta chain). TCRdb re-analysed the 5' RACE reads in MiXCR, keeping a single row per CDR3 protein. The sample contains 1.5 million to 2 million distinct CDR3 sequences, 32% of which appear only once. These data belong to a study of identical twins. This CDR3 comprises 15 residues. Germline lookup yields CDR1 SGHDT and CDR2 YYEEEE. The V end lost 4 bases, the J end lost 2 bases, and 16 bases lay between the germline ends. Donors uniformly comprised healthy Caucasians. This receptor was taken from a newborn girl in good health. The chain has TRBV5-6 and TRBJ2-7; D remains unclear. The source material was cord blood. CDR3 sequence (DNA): TGTGCCAGCAGCCTTCATGGCGGCCTCCCCTACGAGCAGTACTTC. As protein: CASSLHGGLPYEQYF.